The clone carrying this T cell receptor (beta chain) was observed once. This sample is part of a study of blood T cell repertoires in COVID-19. In the study overall: Samples taken during acute and convalescent COVID-19 were collected in the United States, Italy and Spain. In each case, the material was cDNA or gDNA derived from T cells, B-cell-depleted T cells, or PBMCs.

The junction had 7 bases not matched to a gene; V was cut back by 1 base and J by 7 bases. From germline, CDR1 is LGHNA and CDR2 YSLEER. This CDR3 comprises 16 residues. Per the original methods: Counts of nucleated cells, estimated from reference gene primer amplification, were obtained. Measured with immunoSEQ multiplex PCR; TCRdb has only the in-frame clones, and not every one. D and trimming come from the DNA, and the V and J calls and clone size come from that table. Altogether approximately 68,000 clones are present, 82% being singletons, with the ten largest covering about 16%. The source is an elderly man with active COVID-19. The material sequenced was peripheral blood. The chain joins TRBV4-3 to TRBJ1-4, with TRBD1 identical over 9 bases. The CDR3, as DNA: TGCGCCAGCAGCCAAGTAGCTGGGACAGGGATTGAAAAACTGTTTTTT. Translating gives CASSQVAGTGIEKLFF.